The TCR beta chain under discussion was sequenced for a study of T-cell reconstitution after alpha-beta-depleted transplantation in children. The CDR3 is 15 amino acids. With 2 bases removed from V and 4 bases from J, the gap between germline ends came to 13 bases. Germline V lookup: CDR1 SGHRS, CDR2 YFSETQ. Preparation of the TCRbeta library was carried out with unique molecular identifiers. TCRdb processed the PCR reads anew with MiXCR; each CDR3 protein has one entry. The data show roughly 500,000 distinct CDR3 sequences, approximately 20% seen once. The J gene is TRBJ1-5, the V gene TRBV5-1, with D perhaps TRBD1 (5 bases). The sample was PBMCs from the stem cell graft donor, taken from the stem cell graft. The sequence was collected from a human donor who donated a stem cell graft to a child with acute lymphoblastic leukemia. The CDR3 DNA sequence: TGCGCCAGCAGCTTAGGCGAACAGGATAATCAGCCCCAGCATTTT. The encoded protein is CASSLGEQDNQPQHF.